These 27 T cell receptor beta chains came from one sample sequenced in a study of cytomegalovirus exposure and HLA in healthy donors. Vbeta (60) and Jbeta (13) primers were used in the PCR. The data were produced by immunoSEQ multiplex PCR, yet TCRdb's version contains in-frame clones alone and is incomplete. The repertoire has about 100,000 clones, around 76% of them found once; the top ten carry 7% to 9%. Sequenced sample: PBMCs. These receptors came from a man between 40 and 49 years old in good health and CMV-seropositive.

The V gene is TRBV29-1, the J gene TRBJ2-2; TRBD1 matches at 7 bases. The CDR3 length is 15 residues. With 4 bases clipped from V and 5 bases from J, the junction kept 10 bases outside the gene matches. CDR1 SQVTM and CDR2 ANQGSEA come from the germline V gene. The CDR3 reads CSVVGVGGSTGELFF. The CDR3 nucleotides are TGCAGCGTTGTCGGGGTAGGGGGCTCAACCGGGGAGCTGTTTTTT.

The CDR3: CSVVPGQQRGYTF. The CDR3 coding sequence is TGCAGCGTTGTTCCGGGACAACAGCGGGGCTACACCTTC. The gene calls are TRBV29-1 and TRBJ1-2; a possible D gene is TRBD1 (6 bases). The V end lost 4 bases, the J end lost 8 bases, and 17 bases lay between the germline ends. This CDR3 is 13 amino acids long. Germline CDR1 SQVTM, CDR2 ANQGSEA.

This chain connects TRBV15 to TRBJ2-7, with TRBD1 matching over 11 bases. CDR3 size: 15 residues. Looked up from germline, CDR1 is LNHNV and CDR2 is YYDKDF (reference sequence). V trimming: 8 bases; J trimming: 0 bases; junction bases outside the gene matches: 6. CDR3 DNA sequence: TGTGCCACCGCTCCGGGACAGGGGGGCTCCTACGAGCAGTACTTC. Its translation: CATAPGQGGSYEQYF.

This clone was picked up a small number of times. J is TRBJ2-1 and V is TRBV19; D is perhaps TRBD1 (6 bases). CDR1 and CDR2 from the germline V gene are LNHDA and SQIVND (reference sequence). The CDR3 is 15 residues long. Trimming shortened V by 1 base and J by 2 bases, and 9 bases separated the two germline ends. The CDR3 region is CASSIGTATYNEQFF. CDR3 bases: TGTGCCAGTAGTATAGGGACAGCAACCTACAATGAGCAGTTCTTC.

The rearrangement links TRBV7-9 to TRBJ2-1; TRBD2 matches 11 bases. Germline values: CDR1 SEHNR, CDR2 FQNEAQ (reference sequence). The CDR3 has 16 residues. Trimming took 6 bases from V and 4 from J; bases not matched to a gene: 8. The CDR3 coding sequence is TGTGCCAGCAGTCGTACTAGCGGGAGTCGGTACAATGAGCAGTTCTTC. It codes for CASSRTSGSRYNEQFF.

The rearrangement uses TRBV14 and TRBJ1-1; TRBD1 matches 7 bases. After removal of 4 bases from V and 8 bases from J, the junction contained 13 bases not matched to a gene. Germline-derived CDR1 and CDR2 are SGHDN and FVKESK. The CDR3 has 15 amino acids. CDR3 loop: CASSRLDRVGPEAFF. As DNA, the CDR3 is TGTGCCAGCAGCCGATTAGACAGGGTGGGCCCCGAAGCTTTCTTT.

Concerning this clone: One end of the junction fails to match germline, which may point to a read error. V is TRBV7-7 and J is TRBJ2-1; a possible D gene is TRBD2 (6 bases). The germline CDR1 and CDR2 sequences are SSHAT and FNYEAQ (reference sequence). This CDR3 spans 14 amino acids. The CDR3 sequence: CASSLGAGIHEQFF. DNA for the CDR3: TGTGCTAGCAGCTTAGGCGCGGGAATCCATGAGCAGTTCTTC.

This sequence joins TRBV10-3 and TRBJ2-7; D perhaps matches TRBD2 (5 bases). Germline CDR1 reads ENHRY; CDR2 reads SYGVKD. V shed 6 bases and J shed 4 bases, with 19 bases lying between them. The CDR3 has 15 amino acids. In nucleotides, the CDR3 is TGTGCCATCAGCGGAGGACCCCGCTTCGTATACGAGCAGTACTTC. It codes for CAISGGPRFVYEQYF.

The table lists this clone with a few counts. The chain recombines TRBV14 with TRBJ1-6; D is possibly TRBD1 (6 bases). CDR1 is SGHDN, CDR2 FVKESK, per germline. This CDR3 is 16 amino acids long. V was pared by 2 bases and J by 5 bases, with 13 bases between. As DNA, the CDR3 is TGTGCCAGCAGCCAAATATACAGGGTGCATAATTCACCCCTCCACTTT. It yields the protein CASSQIYRVHNSPLHF.

V usage is TRBV2 and J usage is TRBJ2-3; 7 bases match TRBD2. This CDR3 spans 15 amino acids. Germline-derived CDR1 and CDR2 are SNHLY and FYNNEI. J was trimmed by 3 bases and V by 1 base; bases with no gene match: 4. Here the CDR3 reads CASSEGGSGTDTQYF. The CDR3, as DNA: TGTGCCAGCAGTGAAGGCGGGAGTGGTACAGATACGCAGTATTTT.

This clone was found once. The CDR3 DNA follows: TGTGCCAGCAGCCAGGGACAGGGACCCTACGAGCAGTACTTC. Translated: CASSQGQGPYEQYF. The chain employs TRBV5-4 and TRBJ2-7, with 9 bases fitting TRBD1. Germline loops: CDR1 SGHNT, CDR2 YYREEE (reference sequence). Trimming at V came to 4 bases and at J to 2 bases, leaving 4 bases not matched to a gene. The CDR3 has 14 amino acids.

The chain recombines TRBV9 with TRBJ2-3; 8 bases align to TRBD2. CDR1 is SGDLS and CDR2 is YYNGEE in the germline V gene. Trimming cost V 2 bases and J 2 bases; bases outside gene matches: 1. The CDR3 extends over 14 amino acids. The CDR3 loop is CASSVSGDTDTQYF. The CDR3 DNA reads as TGTGCCAGCAGCGTTAGCGGGGACACAGATACGCAGTATTTT.

The J gene is TRBJ2-1, the V gene TRBV14; 8 positions match TRBD2. V lost 0 bases, J lost 10 bases, and 14 bases stayed unmatched. The CDR3 extends over 17 amino acids. From germline, CDR1 is SGHDN and CDR2 FVKESK. In DNA, the CDR3 is TGTGCCAGCAGCCAAGATCATCGGGGGACTAGTTATAAAGAGCAGTTCTTC. This codes for CASSQDHRGTSYKEQFF.

V usage is TRBV2 and J usage is TRBJ1-2; perhaps TRBD1 as D (6 bases). The CDR3 is 14 residues long. Deletions cut 5 bases from V and 14 bases from J, with 24 bases between. The germline CDR1 and CDR2 sequences are SNHLY and FYNNEI. CDR3 nucleotides: TGTGCCAGCAGTCCAAAGATTAGACAGGCGGATGGTACCTTC. It specifies CASSPKIRQADGTF.

This clone showed up just a few times. The rearrangement uses TRBV6-6 and TRBJ1-1; 7 positions match TRBD1. The V gene's germline CDR1 is MNHNY and CDR2 SVGAGI (reference sequence). V dropped 3 bases and J dropped 1; count of bases not matched to a gene: 5. This CDR3 has 15 amino acids. The CDR3 loop reads CASSYSGQANTEAFF. CDR3 DNA: TGTGCCAGCAGTTATAGCGGACAGGCGAACACTGAAGCTTTCTTT.

V usage is TRBV10-1 and J usage is TRBJ2-3, with TRBD2 as a possible D gene (7 bases). CDR3 length: 15 amino acids. Germline assignment: CDR1 WNHNN and CDR2 SYGVQD (reference sequence). V was cut by 2 bases and J by 5 bases, with 14 bases left in between. The DNA for the CDR3 is TGCGCCAGCAGTGAGAGGTCGGGGGGCGTAGATACGCAGTATTTT. Translation gives CASSERSGGVDTQYF.

This chain links TRBV5-1 with TRBJ1-2; D unclear. From germline, CDR1 is SGHRS and CDR2 YFSETQ. V was trimmed by 3 bases and J by 6 bases, leaving 9 bases between them. CDR3 length: 12 amino acids. CDR3 region: CASSSVTDGYTF. The CDR3, as DNA: TGCGCCAGCAGCTCTGTTACGGATGGCTACACCTTC.

V usage is TRBV29-1 and J usage is TRBJ1-3; D unclear. V shed 0 bases and J shed 7 bases, with 16 bases lying between them. The CDR3 is 15 residues long. Germline V gene sequence: CDR1 SQVTM, CDR2 ANQGSEA. The CDR3, as DNA: TGCAGCGTTGAAGATATGGCGGGCGCTAGGAACACCATATATTTT. It is translated as CSVEDMAGARNTIYF.

The V and J genes are TRBV7-2 and TRBJ2-5, with D unresolved. V was clipped by 5 bases and J by 5 bases, with 12 bases between them. Germline-derived CDR1 and CDR2 are SGHTA and FQGNSA. This CDR3 is built from 13 residues. CDR3 sequence reads: CASSPAPRETQYF. The CDR3 bases are TGTGCCAGCAGCCCAGCCCCGAGGGAGACCCAGTACTTC.

The CDR3 spells CASSLGIWGGSQETQYF. In DNA form, the CDR3 reads TGTGCCAGCAGCTTAGGTATCTGGGGGGGGTCGCAAGAGACCCAGTACTTC. The J gene is TRBJ2-5, the V gene TRBV11-2; 7 bases line up with TRBD2. The CDR3 sequence is 17 residues long. Germline CDR1 SGHAT, CDR2 FQNNGV. V lost 1 base, J lost 2 bases, and 10 bases stayed unmatched.

This clone appeared a single time. The genes are TRBV15 and TRBJ2-7, with 9 bases lining up with TRBD1. J lost 7 bases, V lost 0 bases, and 13 bases had no gene match. The CDR3 spans 17 residues. CDR1 is LNHNV and CDR2 is YYDKDF in the germline V gene (reference sequence). DNA of the CDR3: TGTGCCACCAGCAGAGAATCATCCGGGACAGGGTTCTGGGAGCAGTACTTC. Its protein is CATSRESSGTGFWEQYF.

The J gene is TRBJ1-5, the V gene TRBV7-8, with 10 nucleotides matching TRBD1. Unmatched junction bases numbered 5, after V lost 5 bases and J lost 7 bases. Per germline, CDR1 SGHVS and CDR2 FQNEAQ. CDR3 length: 14 amino acids. The CDR3 sequence: CASSVDRGQQPQHF. The DNA of the CDR3 is TGTGCCAGCAGCGTCGACAGGGGGCAACAGCCCCAGCATTTT.

V and J are TRBV10-3 and TRBJ2-1; TRBD1 might be the D (6 bases). The V end lost 10 bases, the J end lost 5 bases, and 21 bases lay between the germline ends. This CDR3 contains 15 residues. CDR1 is ENHRY and CDR2 is SYGVKD in the germline V gene. The CDR3 sequence is CASLDSSMTNNEQFF. As DNA, the CDR3 is TGTGCCAGCCTGGACAGTTCCATGACTAACAATGAGCAGTTCTTC.

This clone was seen more than once but under ten times. This rearrangement joins TRBV5-4 to TRBJ2-1; D is perhaps TRBD2 (6 bases). V was shortened by 9 bases and J by 7 bases, with 17 bases between the two germline ends. From germline, CDR1 is SGHNT and CDR2 YYREEE (reference sequence). The CDR3 is 13 residues long. CDR3 nucleotide sequence: TGTGCCACAAACCAGTTAGGAGGGAATGAGCAGTTCTTC. Residues: CATNQLGGNEQFF. Filled out from reference TRBV5-4 and TRBJ2-1, the complete variable domain reads ETGVTQSPTHLIKTRGQQVTLRCSSQSGHNTVSWYQQALGQGPQFIFQYYREEENGRGNFPPRFSGLQFPNYSSELNVNALELDDSALYLCATNQLGGNEQFFGPGTRLTVL.

This clone was recorded once. The gene calls are TRBV27 and TRBJ2-1, with D unresolved. The length of the CDR3 is 15 residues. Per the germline V gene, CDR1 is MNHEY and CDR2 is SMNVEV (reference sequence). V was cut by 6 bases and J by 3 bases, with 15 bases left in between. CDR3 DNA: TGTGCCAGCAGATCCGCCGGCGGAGTCTACAATGAGCAGTTCTTC. It is translated as CASRSAGGVYNEQFF.

The chain uses TRBV6-1 and TRBJ1-3; D is perhaps TRBD1 (6 bases). This CDR3 is built from 17 residues. Germline-derived CDR1 and CDR2 are MNHNS and SASEGT. Trimming took 2 bases from V and 0 from J, leaving 14 bases between them. The CDR3 DNA reads TGTGCCAGCAGTGAATTTGTGGGACATAGCTCTGGAAACACCATATATTTT. Its protein product is CASSEFVGHSSGNTIYF.

V is TRBV5-1 and J is TRBJ1-1, with TRBD1 matching 7 bases. V was pared by 1 base and J by 0 bases, with 3 bases of the junction left unmatched. This CDR3 spans 15 amino acids. CDR1 is SGHRS and CDR2 is YFSETQ in the germline V gene. CDR3 DNA sequence: TGCGCCAGCAGCTTGTTTGACAGGGTGAACACTGAAGCTTTCTTT. This sequence encodes CASSLFDRVNTEAFF.